The T cell receptor (beta chain) described here comes from a study of identical twins. Notes on the study in general: The more abundant beta clonotypes in cord blood had fewer insertions, and memory repertoires did not show this.

Germline loops: CDR1 SGDLS, CDR2 YYNGEE. The ends were cut back, 0 bases at V and 5 bases at J, with 5 bases in the middle. This CDR3 contains 13 residues. This clonotype was found a few times. Its specificity is not known. Via MiXCR, TCRdb re-called the 5' RACE reads, giving one row per CDR3 protein. Here the sample spans over 500,000 distinct CDR3 sequences, around 20% being singletons. This same sample was also part of a study on T cells expressing NK-cell markers. As that report states: The study found dominant NKG2C+ clonotypes at about 1.0-7.5% of CD8+ T cells in six donors.

The sample was CD4+ T cells sorted from blood. The chain uses TRBV9 and TRBJ1-4; D is undetermined. The TCR comes from a woman between 18 and 30 years old in good health. CDR3 DNA: TGTGCCAGCAGCGTAGACGGGAATGAAAAACTGTTTTTT. Amino acid sequence: CASSVDGNEKLFF.